This T cell receptor (beta chain) was sequenced in a study of blood T cells in healthy people across ages. Notes on the study in general: Investigators treated diversity estimates from one million T cells as underestimates.

Next came a second PCR, run for 7 to 11 cycles, which used a sample-barcoded 5' primer along with a J-beta primer mix. Each cDNA molecule was tagged by a template-switch adaptor with 12 random nucleotides. TCRdb re-analysed the 5' RACE reads in MiXCR, keeping a single row per CDR3 protein. The sample yields fewer than 800,000 distinct CDR3 sequences, 45% to 50% seen once. This CDR3 contains 16 residues. The V gene lost 3 bases and the J gene lost 2 bases, with 16 bases spanning the gap. Germline V gene sequence: CDR1 LGHNA, CDR2 YSLEER. Each individual donor underwent a draw of approximately 9.8 milliliters of peripheral blood. A minimum of 5.5 micrograms of total RNA was extracted per sample. As concerns this clonotype: The antigen remains unidentified.

This sequence joins TRBV4-3 and TRBJ2-5; D not resolved. The specimen sequenced was blood. The source is a woman aged 55-75 years in good health. CDR3 bases: TGCGCCAGCAGCCAGCACGCGGTAGTAGGTCAAGAGACCCAGTACTTC. Protein sequence: CASSQHAVVGQETQYF.